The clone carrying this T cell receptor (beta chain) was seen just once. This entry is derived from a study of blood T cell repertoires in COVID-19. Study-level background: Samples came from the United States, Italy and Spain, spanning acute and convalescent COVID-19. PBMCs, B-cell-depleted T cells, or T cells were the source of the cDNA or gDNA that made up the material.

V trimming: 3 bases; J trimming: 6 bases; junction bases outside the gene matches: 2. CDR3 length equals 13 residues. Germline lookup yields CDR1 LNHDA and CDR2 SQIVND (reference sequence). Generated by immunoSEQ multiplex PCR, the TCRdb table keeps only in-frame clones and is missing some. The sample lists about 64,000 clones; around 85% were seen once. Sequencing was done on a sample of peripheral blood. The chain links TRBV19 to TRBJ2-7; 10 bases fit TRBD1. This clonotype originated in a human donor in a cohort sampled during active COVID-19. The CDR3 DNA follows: TGTGCCAGTAGTATTGGGACAGGGGCCGAGCAGTACTTC. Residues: CASSIGTGAEQYF.